Listed here are 32 T cell receptor beta chains from one sample, sequenced in a study of cytomegalovirus exposure and HLA in healthy donors. Vbeta (60) and Jbeta (13) primers were used in the PCR. Profiled with immunoSEQ multiplex PCR; TCRdb holds only in-frame clones, not every one. The sample lists 99,000 or so clones, 70% to 80% seen once, with under 1.5% in the top ten. Sequencing used PBMCs. The receptors here all came from a man in his forties or fifties in good health and CMV-seronegative.

A few counts support this clone. The chain combines TRBV5-4 with TRBJ2-7; 7 bases align to TRBD2. The germline CDR1 and CDR2 sequences are SGHNT and YYREEE (reference sequence). This CDR3 region has 16 residues. After removal of 2 bases from V and 3 bases from J, the junction contained 11 bases not matched to a gene. CDR3: CASSLLFGGEGYEQYF. In nucleotides, the CDR3 is TGTGCCAGCAGCTTACTCTTCGGAGGGGAGGGCTACGAGCAGTACTTC.

The genes are TRBV4-3 and TRBJ2-7; D not certain. Germline V gives CDR1 LGHNA, CDR2 YSLEER. Trimming shortened V by 0 bases and J by 4 bases, and 10 bases separated the two germline ends. There are 14 residues in the CDR3. The CDR3 loop is CASSQDFGGYEQYF. Written as DNA, the CDR3 is TGCGCCAGCAGCCAAGATTTCGGCGGATACGAGCAGTACTTC.

The CDR3 coding sequence is TGTGCCATCAGTAGGGGGGTAGACAGGGAAGAGACCCAGTACTTC. Protein sequence: CAISRGVDREETQYF. The chain uses TRBV10-3 and TRBJ2-5; D might be TRBD1 (7 bases). The V and J ends lost 5 bases and 3 bases respectively, with 16 bases between them. This CDR3 region has 15 residues. CDR1 and CDR2 (germline): ENHRY, SYGVKD.

The rearrangement links TRBV9 to TRBJ2-1; 9 bases map to TRBD2. V gave up 0 bases and J gave up 6 bases; unmatched junction bases: 13. The CDR3 sequence is 18 residues long. CDR1 and CDR2 (germline): SGDLS, YYNGEE. CDR3 coding DNA: TGTGCCAGCAGCGTAGTGCCTAGCGGGGCACTGAAGGGCAATGAGCAGTTCTTC. Translation: CASSVVPSGALKGNEQFF.

Ten or more counts support this clone. The chain recombines TRBV19 with TRBJ1-2; TRBD1 is a possible D gene (6 bases). The V gene lost 6 bases and the J gene lost 8 bases, with 16 bases spanning the gap. The CDR3 spans 13 residues. The germline V gene has CDR1 LNHDA and CDR2 SQIVND (reference sequence). The CDR3 protein is CASSQTGLFGYTF. The CDR3 DNA sequence: TGTGCCAGTAGCCAAACAGGGTTGTTCGGCTACACCTTC. The full variable domain, its missing parts supplied by reference TRBV19 and TRBJ1-2, is DGGITQSPKYLFRKEGQNVTLSCEQNLNHDAMYWYRQDPGQGLRLIYYSQIVNDFQKGDIAEGYSVSREKKESFPLTVTSAQKNPTAFYLCASSQTGLFGYTFGSGTRLTVV.

The V call is TRBV28, the J call TRBJ1-1; D remains unclear. Germline V gene data show CDR1 as MDHEN and CDR2 as SYDVKM. The V and J ends lost 7 bases and 1 base respectively, with 13 bases between them. The CDR3 is made up of 14 amino acids. The CDR3 protein is CASTDDKSNTEAFF. CDR3 sequence (DNA): TGTGCCAGCACCGATGACAAGTCGAACACTGAAGCTTTCTTT.

This clone was observed a single time. The chain is built from TRBV29-1 and TRBJ2-1; 10 nucleotides align to TRBD2. V shed 6 bases and J 3 bases; nucleotides not matched to a gene: 8. The germline gives CDR1 SQVTM, CDR2 ANQGSEA. The CDR3 loop spans 15 amino acids. The DNA of the CDR3 is TGCAGCGTAGCGGGAGGGTCCAACCACTACAATGAGCAGTTCTTC. It encodes CSVAGGSNHYNEQFF.

The rearrangement joins TRBV29-1 to TRBJ1-2; perhaps TRBD1 as D (6 bases). The CDR3 consists of 12 residues. Germline V gene sequence: CDR1 SQVTM, CDR2 ANQGSEA. The V gene lost 7 bases and the J gene lost 8 bases, with 17 bases spanning the gap. CDR3 protein: CSARWGGRGYTF. The CDR3 DNA sequence: TGCAGCGCTAGGTGGGGGGGCCGGGGCTACACCTTC.

The chain recombines TRBV7-9 with TRBJ1-1; 7 bases line up with TRBD1. Per germline, CDR1 SEHNR and CDR2 FQNEAQ (reference sequence). This CDR3 spans 16 amino acids. After removal of 6 bases from V and 5 bases from J, the junction contained 15 bases not matched to a gene. The CDR3 coding sequence is TGTGCCAGCAGACCCGCGACAGGGCAGGTCGAAACTGAAGCTTTCTTT. Translating gives CASRPATGQVETEAFF.

The chain has TRBV5-6 and TRBJ1-1; no reliable D call. Germline loops: CDR1 SGHDT, CDR2 YYEEEE. With 0 bases removed from V and 0 bases from J, the gap between germline ends came to 9 bases. The CDR3 covers 15 residues. The DNA for the CDR3 is TGTGCCAGCAGCTTGGGGGCCAGACTGAACACTGAAGCTTTCTTT. Its protein product is CASSLGARLNTEAFF.

This clone occurred once. The rearrangement joins TRBV7-8 to TRBJ1-3; 8 nucleotides agree with TRBD1. The germline gives CDR1 SGHVS, CDR2 FQNEAQ. Trimming removed 6 bases from V and 8 bases from J; junction bases left unmatched: 9. The CDR3 is made up of 14 amino acids. In DNA, the CDR3 is TGTGCCAGCAGTGCGCCGGACAGGGTACACACCATATATTTT. Translated: CASSAPDRVHTIYF.

The chain joins TRBV7-2 to TRBJ2-7; the D gene is possibly TRBD2 (6 bases). The ends were cut back, 4 bases at V and 3 bases at J, with 13 bases in the middle. The CDR3 length is 14 residues. Germline lookup yields CDR1 SGHTA and CDR2 FQGNSA. The CDR3 bases are TGTGCCAGCAGCTCCCTGTGGACTATCTACGAGCAGTACTTC. This codes for CASSSLWTIYEQYF.

V is TRBV7-2 and J is TRBJ2-6, with 9 bases aligning to TRBD1. Looked up from germline, CDR1 is SGHTA and CDR2 is FQGNSA. CDR3 size: 17 residues. Germline trimming cut 5 bases from V and 0 bases from J; bases unmatched to any gene: 5. CDR3 sequence: CASSKGQGNSGANVLTF. The DNA of the CDR3 is TGTGCCAGCAGCAAGGGACAGGGTAACTCTGGGGCCAACGTCCTGACTTTC.

The chain has TRBV5-1 and TRBJ1-4, with TRBD1 matching 7 bases. Trimming removed 4 bases from V and 8 bases from J; junction bases left unmatched: 8. CDR1 and CDR2 from the germline V gene are SGHRS and YFSETQ. CDR3 length: 14 residues. DNA for the CDR3: TGCGCCAGCAGCCAAGACAGGGCCGGGGAAAAACTGTTTTTT. Protein product: CASSQDRAGEKLFF.

This clone was recorded once. The rearrangement uses TRBV15 and TRBJ2-1; 9 nucleotides line up with TRBD1. Germline loops: CDR1 LNHNV, CDR2 YYDKDF (reference sequence). This CDR3 has 16 amino acids. After removal of 1 base from V and 5 bases from J, the junction contained 6 bases not matched to a gene. The CDR3 DNA sequence: TGTGCCACCAGCAGAGTTGAGGGGACAGGGAACAATGAGCAGTTCTTC. Protein product: CATSRVEGTGNNEQFF.

The CDR3 loop is CAWSVQAGSGNTIYF. DNA for the CDR3: TGTGCCTGGAGTGTACAGGCAGGTAGTGGAAACACCATATATTTT. The chain employs TRBV30 and TRBJ1-3; D perhaps matches TRBD1 (5 bases). V lost 0 bases and J lost 3, with 12 bases in between. This CDR3 is 15 amino acids long. The V gene's germline CDR1 is GTSNPN and CDR2 SVGIG (reference sequence).

The J gene is TRBJ1-5, the V gene TRBV6-5; D is undetermined. The CDR3 has 15 amino acids. With 6 bases removed from V and 6 bases from J, the gap between germline ends came to 18 bases. Germline loops: CDR1 MNHEY, CDR2 SVGAGI. The CDR3, as DNA: TGTGCCAGCAGCTCGGAGGGTGTAAGTAGTCAGCCCCAGCATTTT. It translates to CASSSEGVSSQPQHF.

The chain links TRBV27 to TRBJ2-7, with 8 positions matching TRBD1. Losses at the gene ends were 5 bases for V and 2 bases for J; bases not matched to a gene: 5. The CDR3 runs 14 residues. In germline, CDR1 is MNHEY, CDR2 SMNVEV (reference sequence). The CDR3 region has the DNA TGTGCCAGCAGTCCGGGGGACAGGCCCTACGAGCAGTACTTC. Protein sequence: CASSPGDRPYEQYF.

The chain carries TRBV4-2 and TRBJ2-7, with a tentative D call TRBD2 (5 bases). This CDR3 is 13 amino acids long. CDR1 and CDR2 from the germline V gene are LGHNA and YNFKEQ. With 0 bases removed from V and 3 bases from J, the gap between germline ends came to 6 bases. The CDR3 protein is CASSQDTSYEQYF. The DNA of the CDR3 is TGTGCCAGCAGCCAAGATACTAGCTACGAGCAGTACTTC.

This chain links TRBV13 with TRBJ1-3; the D is unclear. Germline CDR1 is PRHDT and CDR2 is FYEKMQ (reference sequence). Trimming removed 5 bases from V and 2 bases from J, with 16 bases in between. CDR3 size: 16 residues. This CDR3 reads CASSPSGAGAGNTIYF. CDR3 DNA: TGTGCCAGCAGCCCCTCTGGAGCGGGTGCTGGAAACACCATATATTTT.

This rearrangement joins TRBV6-1 to TRBJ2-7; a possible D gene is TRBD1 (6 bases). Germline lookup yields CDR1 MNHNS and CDR2 SASEGT. The CDR3 extends over 14 amino acids. V was pared by 2 bases and J by 6 bases, with 14 bases between. The CDR3 loop is CASSEPGTTPEQYF. The CDR3 coding sequence is TGTGCCAGCAGTGAACCTGGGACAACTCCCGAGCAGTACTTC.

V gene TRBV9 combines with J gene TRBJ2-7; 9 bases agree with TRBD1. Germline V CDR1 and CDR2: SGDLS, YYNGEE. This CDR3 has 15 amino acids. V shed 3 bases and J 5 bases; nucleotides not matched to a gene: 9. This chain's CDR3 is CASSAGQGIMDEQYF. The CDR3 nucleotides are TGTGCCAGCAGCGCGGGACAGGGAATAATGGACGAGCAGTACTTC. Full variable domain (rest looked up from reference TRBV9 and TRBJ2-7): DSGVTQTPKHLITATGQRVTLRCSPRSGDLSVYWYQQSLDQGLQFLIQYYNGEERAKGNILERFSAQQFPDLHSELNLSSLELGDSALYFCASSAGQGIMDEQYFGPGTRLTVT.

CDR3 DNA: TGTGCCAGCAGCTCTAGCGGCAATCCCTACGAGCAGTACTTC. Translated, it gives CASSSSGNPYEQYF. The chain recombines TRBV7-2 with TRBJ2-7; TRBD2 matches 7 bases. The germline CDR1 and CDR2 sequences are SGHTA and FQGNSA. Trimming removed 4 bases from V and 2 bases from J; junction bases left unmatched: 5. This CDR3 comprises 14 residues. Supplemented by reference TRBV7-2 and TRBJ2-7, the full variable domain reads GAGVSQSPSNKVTEKGKDVELRCDPISGHTALYWYRQSLGQGLEFLIYFQGNSAPDKSGLPSDRFSAERTGGSVSTLTIQRTQQEDSAVYLCASSSSGNPYEQYFGPGTRLTVT.

The chain is built from TRBV10-3 and TRBJ2-3; TRBD2 aligns across 7 bases. The germline gives CDR1 ENHRY, CDR2 SYGVKD. Unmatched junction bases numbered 14, after V lost 5 bases and J lost 0 bases. This CDR3 is built from 18 residues. The CDR3 protein is CAISPTSILASSTDTQYF. CDR3 DNA: TGTGCCATCAGTCCGACTTCCATACTAGCGAGTAGCACAGATACGCAGTATTTT.

This clone came up a few times. The rearrangement uses TRBV5-5 and TRBJ2-3, with 12 bases lining up with TRBD2. V shed 4 bases, J shed 5 bases, and the junction held 2 bases outside the gene matches. Germline CDR1 SGHKS, CDR2 YYEKEE (reference sequence). The CDR3 extends over 14 amino acids. In nucleotides, the CDR3 is TGTGCCAGCAGCCAGGGACTAGCGGGAGATACGCAGTATTTT. Translating it yields CASSQGLAGDTQYF.

V and J are TRBV5-6 and TRBJ2-2; 13 bases are shared with TRBD2. With V trimmed by 4 bases and J by 4 bases, 7 bases remained unmatched. CDR3 length: 17 residues. Germline loops: CDR1 SGHDT, CDR2 YYEEEE. This CDR3 is CASSRRTSGSGTGELFF. The CDR3 DNA sequence: TGTGCCAGCAGCCGTCGGACTAGCGGGAGTGGCACCGGGGAGCTGTTTTTT.

This clone was detected only once. The chain uses TRBV6-5 and TRBJ2-5, with 7 bases matching TRBD2. The V gene end was trimmed by 2 bases and the J gene end by 1 base; junction bases not matched to a gene: 4. CDR3 length: 15 amino acids. Germline lookup yields CDR1 MNHEY and CDR2 SVGAGI. The CDR3 sequence is CASSYLAGVQETQYF. CDR3 coding DNA: TGTGCCAGCAGTTACCTTGCGGGAGTCCAAGAGACCCAGTACTTC.

The gene calls are TRBV19 and TRBJ1-5; D unclear. Per the germline V gene, CDR1 is LNHDA and CDR2 is SQIVND (reference sequence). Trimming took off 3 bases at V and 0 bases at J, with 12 bases between the two ends. The CDR3 sequence is 16 residues long. The CDR3 nucleotides are TGTGCCAGTAGTATCGGAGTAGGATATAGCAATCAGCCCCAGCATTTT. It is translated as CASSIGVGYSNQPQHF.

This clone was seen repeatedly, ten times or more. The V and J genes are TRBV6-1 and TRBJ1-2, with TRBD1 identical over 9 bases. Germline CDR1 is MNHNS and CDR2 is SASEGT. Unmatched junction bases numbered 1, after V lost 2 bases and J lost 0 bases. The CDR3 covers 15 residues. The CDR3 protein is CASSEYRGPNYGYTF. The CDR3, as DNA: TGTGCCAGCAGTGAATACAGGGGGCCTAACTATGGCTACACCTTC.

This sequence joins TRBV5-1 and TRBJ2-4; D might be TRBD2 (5 bases). Germline values: CDR1 SGHRS, CDR2 YFSETQ. CDR3 length: 15 residues. V gave up 5 bases and J gave up 0 bases, with 12 bases separating them. This CDR3 reads CASRVAGLAKNIQYF. The DNA for the CDR3 is TGCGCCAGCAGGGTGGCGGGTCTAGCCAAAAACATTCAGTACTTC.

The V call is TRBV4-1, the J call TRBJ2-1; 7 bases agree with TRBD1. Per germline, CDR1 MGHRA and CDR2 YSYEKL. V trimming: 1 base; J trimming: 9 bases; junction bases outside the gene matches: 9. The CDR3 consists of 15 residues. CDR3 amino acids: CASSQGMKGAGEQFF. The CDR3 region has the DNA TGCGCCAGCAGCCAAGGTATGAAGGGGGCAGGTGAGCAGTTCTTC.

This sequence joins TRBV4-3 and TRBJ2-1; tentative D call: TRBD1 (6 bases). Germline V CDR1 and CDR2: LGHNA, YSLEER. Between the trimmed V and J ends, which lost 0 bases and 0 bases, there was a span of 9 bases. This CDR3 has 16 amino acids. The CDR3 DNA reads TGCGCCAGCAGCCAAGATCACAGGGCCTCCTACAATGAGCAGTTCTTC. It codes for CASSQDHRASYNEQFF.